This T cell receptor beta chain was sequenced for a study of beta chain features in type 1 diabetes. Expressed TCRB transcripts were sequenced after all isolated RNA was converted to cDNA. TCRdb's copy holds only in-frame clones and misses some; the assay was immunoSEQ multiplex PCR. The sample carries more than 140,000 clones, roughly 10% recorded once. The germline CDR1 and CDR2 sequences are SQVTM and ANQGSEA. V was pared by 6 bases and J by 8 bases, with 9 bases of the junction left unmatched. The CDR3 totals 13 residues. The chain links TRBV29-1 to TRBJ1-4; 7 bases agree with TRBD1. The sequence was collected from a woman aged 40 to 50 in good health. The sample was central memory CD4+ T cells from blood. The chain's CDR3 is CSVTGAGWEKLFF. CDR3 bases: TGCAGCGTAACAGGGGCCGGTTGGGAAAAACTGTTTTTT.